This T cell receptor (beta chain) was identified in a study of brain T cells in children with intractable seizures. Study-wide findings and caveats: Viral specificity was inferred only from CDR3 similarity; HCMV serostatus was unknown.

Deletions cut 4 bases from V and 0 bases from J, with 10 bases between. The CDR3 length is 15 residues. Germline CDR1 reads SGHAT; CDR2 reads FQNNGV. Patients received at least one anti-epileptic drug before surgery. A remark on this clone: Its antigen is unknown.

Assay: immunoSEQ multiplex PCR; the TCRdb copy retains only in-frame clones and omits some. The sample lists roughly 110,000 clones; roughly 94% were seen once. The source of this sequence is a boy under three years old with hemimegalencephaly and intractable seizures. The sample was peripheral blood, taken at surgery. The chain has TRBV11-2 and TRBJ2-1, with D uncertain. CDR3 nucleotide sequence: TGTGCCAGCAGCTGGCGCCCAATCTCCTACAATGAGCAGTTCTTC. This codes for CASSWRPISYNEQFF.